The 30 T cell receptor beta chains given below trace back to one sample, sequenced in a study of T cell responses to AZD1222 COVID-19 vaccine. Libraries were prepared by immunoSEQ multiplex PCR; TCRdb keeps only in-frame clonotypes and omits some of them. The table lists under 130,000 clones, roughly 87% of them singletons, with about 5% in the top ten. Sequencing was performed on peripheral blood, taken on day 0 of AZD1222 vaccination. The receptor set was obtained from an adult in good health.

The rearrangement joins TRBV12-3 or TRBV12-4 to TRBJ1-5; D remains unclear. The CDR3 spans 12 residues. The V gene lost 7 bases and the J gene lost 4 bases, with 8 bases spanning the gap. The CDR3 spells CASNLWNQPQHF. The CDR3 nucleotides are TGTGCCAGCAACCTCTGGAATCAGCCCCAGCATTTT.

The J gene is TRBJ2-3, the V gene TRBV2, with 11 bases matching TRBD2. This CDR3 comprises 16 residues. The germline CDR1 and CDR2 sequences are SNHLY and FYNNEI. Germline trimming cut 3 bases from V and 3 bases from J; bases unmatched to any gene: 5. In nucleotides, the CDR3 is TGTGCCAGCAGTGATGGTAGCGGGGGGGCAACAGATACGCAGTATTTT. Its protein product is CASSDGSGGATDTQYF.

The J gene is TRBJ1-1, the V gene TRBV13, with 11 bases lining up with TRBD1. Trimming took 1 base from V and 5 from J; bases not matched to a gene: 3. The CDR3 consists of 15 residues. The V gene's germline CDR1 is PRHDT and CDR2 FYEKMQ (reference sequence). Here the CDR3 reads CASSLVGTGGTEAFF. For the CDR3, the DNA is TGTGCCAGCAGCTTAGTTGGGACAGGGGGAACTGAAGCTTTCTTT. The full variable domain, in which reference TRBV13 and TRBJ1-1 provide the parts outside the CDR3, is AAGVIQSPRHLIKEKRETATLKCYPIPRHDTVYWYQQGPGQDPQFLISFYEKMQSDKGSIPDRFSAQQFSDYHSELNMSSLELGDSALYFCASSLVGTGGTEAFFGQGTRLTVV.

The chain joins TRBV16 to TRBJ1-1; D remains ambiguous. V lost 1 base and J lost 5, with 8 bases in between. The germline V gene has CDR1 KGHSY and CDR2 FQNENV. The CDR3 length is 13 residues. The CDR3 sequence is CASSQLRETEAFF. The CDR3 DNA reads as TGTGCCAGCAGCCAATTACGGGAGACTGAAGCTTTCTTT.

The gene calls are TRBV3-1 (or the pseudogene TRBV3-2) and TRBJ1-5; D remains ambiguous. Germline-derived CDR1 and CDR2 are LGHDT and YNNKEL (reference sequence). V lost 1 base to trimming and J lost 2 bases, with 9 bases between them. CDR3 length: 15 amino acids. This CDR3 reads CASSQGVSGNQPQHF. In nucleotides, the CDR3 is TGTGCCAGCAGCCAAGGGGTCTCGGGCAATCAGCCCCAGCATTTT.

This chain links TRBV6-5 with TRBJ1-5, with D possibly TRBD1 on 6 matching bases. Germline V gives CDR1 MNHEY, CDR2 SVGAGI. V was shortened by 6 bases and J by 1 base, with 10 bases between the two germline ends. The CDR3 is 14 amino acids. This CDR3 is CASRLQGSNQPQHF. The DNA of the CDR3 is TGTGCCAGCAGGTTACAGGGAAGCAATCAGCCCCAGCATTTT.

The genes are TRBV4-1 and TRBJ1-6, with TRBD1 matching over 7 bases. The CDR3 has 15 amino acids. Germline V lookup: CDR1 MGHRA, CDR2 YSYEKL. V was pared by 0 bases and J by 7 bases, with 3 bases of the junction left unmatched. The CDR3 region has the DNA TGCGCCAGCAGCCAAGATCAGGGGGGGAATTCACCCCTCCACTTT. This gives the protein CASSQDQGGNSPLHF.

The chain carries TRBV3-1 (or the pseudogene TRBV3-2) and TRBJ1-5; 9 bases are a match to TRBD1. With V trimmed by 0 bases and J by 6 bases, 6 bases remained unmatched. CDR1 is LGHDT and CDR2 is YNNKEL in the germline V gene (reference sequence). The CDR3 is 16 residues long. Here the CDR3 DNA reads TGTGCCAGCAGCCAAGACGGACAGGGGATCCGTCAGCCCCAGCATTTT. Amino acid sequence: CASSQDGQGIRQPQHF.

This chain connects TRBV11-2 to TRBJ1-2, with D possibly TRBD1 on 5 matching bases. Germline V gene sequence: CDR1 SGHAT, CDR2 FQNNGV. CDR3 length: 17 amino acids. V was cut by 5 bases and J by 6 bases, with 25 bases left in between. CDR3 in DNA: TGTGCCAGCAGCCAGCCTGGCGGGGGTAGATTAGTTCATGGCTACACCTTC. It yields the protein CASSQPGGGRLVHGYTF.

V gene TRBV5-4 combines with J gene TRBJ1-2, with a possible D match to TRBD1 (6 bases). The CDR3 spans 16 residues. Germline V gene sequence: CDR1 SGHNT, CDR2 YYREEE (reference sequence). V dropped 3 bases and J dropped 6 bases, with 21 bases sitting between them. The CDR3 loop is CASSSPEGGFVDGYTF. CDR3 nucleotides: TGTGCCAGCAGCTCTCCTGAGGGGGGGTTCGTTGATGGCTACACCTTC.

The V gene is TRBV2, the J gene TRBJ1-1, with unresolved D. CDR1 and CDR2 from the germline V gene are SNHLY and FYNNEI. V gave up 1 base and J gave up 5 bases, with 11 bases separating them. This CDR3 comprises 14 residues. CDR3 sequence: CASSEEHTGTEAFF. The CDR3 bases are TGTGCCAGCAGTGAAGAGCACACGGGGACTGAAGCTTTCTTT.

The J gene is TRBJ1-1, the V gene TRBV7-9, with D unclear. V was shortened by 5 bases and J by 4 bases, with 20 bases between the two germline ends. CDR3 size: 16 residues. Germline CDR1 SEHNR, CDR2 FQNEAQ (reference sequence). The CDR3 DNA reads as TGTGCCAGCAGCCCGGGCGAGGCGCGTAGAATCACTGAAGCTTTCTTT. Translating gives CASSPGEARRITEAFF. The full variable domain, with the rest looked up from reference TRBV7-9 and TRBJ1-1, is DTGVSQNPRHKITKRGQNVTFRCDPISEHNRLYWYRQTLGQGPEFLTYFQNEAQLEKSRLLSDRFSAERPKGSFSTLEIQRTEQGDSAMYLCASSPGEARRITEAFFGQGTRLTVV.

The V call is TRBV11-2, the J call TRBJ1-1; D is unresolved. V was pared by 2 bases and J by 0 bases, with 13 bases between. This CDR3 has 16 amino acids. Germline V gene sequence: CDR1 SGHAT, CDR2 FQNNGV. The DNA of the CDR3 is TGTGCCAGCAGCTTACCCCCGTTTAGGGTGAACACTGAAGCTTTCTTT. Translating gives CASSLPPFRVNTEAFF.

The rearrangement joins TRBV11-2 to TRBJ1-3; no firm D call. Germline lookup yields CDR1 SGHAT and CDR2 FQNNGV. Trimming pared 1 base from V and 0 bases from J, leaving 13 bases between. The CDR3 is 17 amino acids. CDR3 protein: CASSLGYGRSSGNTIYF. CDR3 DNA: TGTGCCAGCAGCTTAGGGTATGGCAGGAGCTCTGGAAACACCATATATTTT.

Only one count was recorded for this clone. V gene TRBV9 combines with J gene TRBJ1-1; no definite D call. The germline V gene has CDR1 SGDLS and CDR2 YYNGEE. This CDR3 has 14 amino acids. V was trimmed by 1 base and J by 0 bases, leaving 7 bases between them. Here the CDR3 DNA reads TGTGCCAGCAGCGTACGGAGCCTGAACACTGAAGCTTTCTTT. Amino acids: CASSVRSLNTEAFF. The full variable domain, with the rest looked up from reference TRBV9 and TRBJ1-1, is DSGVTQTPKHLITATGQRVTLRCSPRSGDLSVYWYQQSLDQGLQFLIQYYNGEERAKGNILERFSAQQFPDLHSELNLSSLELGDSALYFCASSVRSLNTEAFFGQGTRLTVV.

V is TRBV3-1 (or the pseudogene TRBV3-2) and J is TRBJ2-7; D ambiguous. Germline CDR1 reads LGHDT; CDR2 reads YNNKEL (reference sequence). Between the trimmed V and J ends, which lost 4 bases and 4 bases, there was a span of 14 bases. The CDR3 extends over 14 amino acids. The CDR3 here is CASSPLLNQYEQYF. The CDR3 bases are TGTGCCAGCAGCCCCTTGCTAAATCAATACGAGCAGTACTTC.

This rearrangement joins TRBV13 to TRBJ2-5; the D is unclear. V lost 0 bases and J lost 3, with 11 bases in between. The CDR3 is 15 amino acids. CDR1 is PRHDT and CDR2 is FYEKMQ in the germline V gene (reference sequence). The DNA of the CDR3 is TGTGCCAGCAGCTTAGGCCAAGGGCTTAAAGAGACCCAGTACTTC. It encodes CASSLGQGLKETQYF.

This clone has just a few counts. V is TRBV7-8 and J is TRBJ1-3, with D perhaps matching TRBD1 (6 bases). Trimming took off 1 base at V and 4 bases at J, with 11 bases between the two ends. CDR1 SGHVS and CDR2 FQNEAQ come from the germline V gene. This CDR3 is 15 amino acids long. CDR3 protein: CASSLEGGSGNTIYF. The CDR3 coding sequence is TGTGCCAGCAGCTTAGAGGGGGGGTCCGGAAACACCATATATTTT.

This clone was detected only once. The V call is TRBV6-5, the J call TRBJ2-1; TRBD2 matches at 9 bases. The CDR3 extends over 15 amino acids. Germline lookup yields CDR1 MNHEY and CDR2 SVGAGI. Germline trimming cut 7 bases from V and 7 bases from J; bases unmatched to any gene: 11. Written as DNA, the CDR3 is TGTGCCAGCAACCGCGGGGGGGCGGAGGGGAATGAGCAGTTCTTC. The encoded protein is CASNRGGAEGNEQFF.

In nucleotides, the CDR3 is TGTGCCAGCAGGTCCGGGGTGGGGAATTCACCCCTCCACTTT. This encodes CASRSGVGNSPLHF. The chain carries TRBV28 and TRBJ1-6, with D hard to call. Germline CDR1 reads MDHEN; CDR2 reads SYDVKM. V was trimmed by 6 bases and J by 7 bases, leaving 13 bases between them. This CDR3 is built from 14 residues.

The CDR3 DNA reads as TGTGCCAGCAGCCCCACGGGACAGGGGTCGGTTGAAGCTTTCTTT. Its translation is CASSPTGQGSVEAFF. This chain uses TRBV5-8 with TRBJ1-1; 10 positions agree with TRBD1. CDR3 size: 15 residues. The ends lost 4 bases at V and 7 bases at J; junction bases unmatched: 10. Germline lookup yields CDR1 SGHTS and CDR2 YDEGEE.

The chain couples TRBV19 to TRBJ1-6; D is perhaps TRBD1 (5 bases). The V gene's germline CDR1 is LNHDA and CDR2 SQIVND (reference sequence). The CDR3 extends over 14 amino acids. Between the trimmed V and J ends, which lost 4 bases and 6 bases, there was a span of 10 bases. The CDR3 loop reads CASSKGQVNSPLHF. CDR3 DNA sequence: TGTGCCAGTAGTAAAGGACAAGTTAATTCACCCCTCCACTTT.

The J gene is TRBJ2-3, the V gene TRBV4-2; a weak D match, TRBD1 (6 bases). The CDR3 is 17 residues long. Per the germline V gene, CDR1 is LGHNA and CDR2 is YNFKEQ. V lost 0 bases, J lost 5 bases, and 18 bases lay in between. As DNA, the CDR3 is TGTGCCAGCAGCCAAGATATTTGGCAGGGGAATCGAGATACGCAGTATTTT. Protein product: CASSQDIWQGNRDTQYF.

The V gene is TRBV7-6, the J gene TRBJ2-1, with D uncertain. In germline, CDR1 is SGHVS, CDR2 FNYEAQ. Trimming took off 6 bases at V and 6 bases at J, with 18 bases between the two ends. The CDR3 is 15 residues long. The CDR3 region is CASSFGPIRPNEQFF. The CDR3, as DNA: TGTGCCAGCAGTTTTGGACCAATCCGTCCCAATGAGCAGTTCTTC.

This clone was seen a few times. This rearrangement joins TRBV6-6 to TRBJ1-4; tentatively, D is TRBD1 (6 bases). CDR1 and CDR2 (germline): MNHNY, SVGAGI (reference sequence). The CDR3 is 15 residues long. V was pared by 2 bases and J by 7 bases, with 14 bases between. CDR3 nucleotide sequence: TGTGCCAGCAGTTACGGGGGGCAGGGTGGTGAAAAACTGTTTTTT. Translated, it gives CASSYGGQGGEKLFF.

The chain recombines TRBV7-9 with TRBJ1-1; no reliable D call. Germline CDR1 SEHNR, CDR2 FQNEAQ (reference sequence). The CDR3 is 12 residues long. Trimming left V 3 bases short and J 1 base short, with 3 bases between. DNA for the CDR3: TGTGCCAGCAGCTTCGGGAACACTGAAGCTTTCTTT. Its translation is CASSFGNTEAFF.

This chain uses TRBV13 with TRBJ1-5; weak D call: TRBD1 (5 bases). The V end lost 5 bases, the J end lost 6 bases, and 14 bases lay between the germline ends. This CDR3 has 14 amino acids. Germline values: CDR1 PRHDT, CDR2 FYEKMQ (reference sequence). Here the CDR3 DNA reads TGTGCCAGCAGCCACTCCCCGAGGGGTCAGCCCCAGCATTTT. Translating it yields CASSHSPRGQPQHF.

This chain uses TRBV12-3 or TRBV12-4 with TRBJ1-1, with unresolved D. This CDR3 has 13 amino acids. The V end was cut by 6 bases, the J end by 1 base, with 9 bases between. CDR3 amino acids: CASSLQSNTEAFF. DNA for the CDR3: TGTGCCAGCAGCCTGCAGTCGAACACTGAAGCTTTCTTT.

In its sample, this clone was seen a few times. The chain joins TRBV29-1 to TRBJ2-1; D not resolved. V was shortened by 0 bases and J by 9 bases, with 9 bases between the two germline ends. The CDR3 has 12 amino acids. Germline V gives CDR1 SQVTM, CDR2 ANQGSEA. The CDR3 reads CSVEDRPPEQFF. DNA of the CDR3: TGCAGCGTTGAAGATAGACCTCCTGAGCAGTTCTTC.

The chain combines TRBV6-5 with TRBJ1-2; D might be TRBD1 (5 bases). This CDR3 region has 13 residues. Germline CDR1 is MNHEY and CDR2 is SVGAGI. V was clipped by 10 bases and J by 3 bases, with 15 bases between them. In DNA, the CDR3 is TGTGCCACCCGCCCCCAGGGAGACTATGGCTACACCTTC. Translation: CATRPQGDYGYTF.